A selection of T cell receptor beta chains follows, all from one sample in a study of CD8+CD57+ T cells in acquired aplastic anemia. TCRdb fed the reads into MiXCR, producing one record per CDR3 protein. The sample lists around 430,000 distinct CDR3 sequences; around a third were seen once. The sequenced sample consisted of sorted CD4+, CD8+, or CD8+CD57+ T cells (not recorded which) from PBMCs. The receptors originated from a human donor with aplastic anemia. The CDR3 runs from the conserved cysteine through the conserved F or W. Fields, in order: clone size, V gene, J gene, CDR3 protein. Some rows have no size entry. The others give once, few or many, or a class for an expanded clone.

NA,TRBV7-3,TRBJ2-7,CASSTTKYYEQYF
NA,TRBV9,TRBJ1-4,CASSASSGQGREKLFF
few,TRBV20-1,TRBJ1-1,CSATSRNTEAFF
few,TRBV14,TRBJ1-2,CASSLLGQGGIAGYTF
once,TRBV25-1,TRBJ2-7,CASSIHGTGVYEQYF
many,TRBV7-2,TRBJ1-1,CAERGLNTEAFF
NA,TRBV28,TRBJ2-1,CASSLSGTGTSGSIRQFF
NA,TRBV5-1,TRBJ2-5,CASSIWTSGGQETQYF
NA,TRBV11-1,TRBJ1-2,CASSKTGGNTNYGYTF
NA,TRBV20-1,TRBJ1-2,CSARPLRGQGNYGYTF
few,TRBV19,TRBJ2-2,CASSVAGAGELFF
many,TRBV20-1,TRBJ1-2,CSARGRDSSNYGYTF
many,TRBV11-1,TRBJ1-1,CASSLKSSVGTEAFF
once,TRBV15,TRBJ2-7,CATSKDRGIHEQYF
NA,TRBV4-2,TRBJ1-2,CASSQGEESDYGYTF
NA,TRBV3-1,TRBJ1-3,CASSQDGQGEGNAIYF
NA,TRBV20-1,TRBJ2-3,CSAGGIADTQYF
NA,TRBV4-1,TRBJ1-6,CASSQGVGASPLHF
NA,TRBV15,TRBJ1-2,CATEAGDGYTF
NA,TRBV7-6,TRBJ2-3,CASSPVGRTDTDTQRF
few,TRBV9,TRBJ1-2,CASSPGLGSAYF
NA,TRBV7-3,TRBJ2-1,CVSSPIKAPLAGGPQLFF
NA,TRBV5-1,TRBJ2-1,CASSLGGGRVGEQFF
NA,TRBV19,TRBJ2-2,CASSRRGPNTGELFF
many,TRBV10-1,TRBJ2-7,CASSSGRANEQYF
many,TRBV19,TRBJ1-5,CASSMDGRGRNNQPQHF